This is a list of T cell receptor beta chains from one sample in a study of CD8 T cells in ankylosing spondylitis. Using its own MiXCR run on the 5' RACE reads, TCRdb lists one record per CDR3 protein. The data show some 700,000 distinct CDR3 sequences, 15% to 20% seen once. Sequencing was performed on blood, either unsorted or a sorted T cell fraction (not recorded which). The origin of the receptors is a male donor with ankylosing spondylitis. CDR3s include the opening cysteine and the closing phenylalanine or tryptophan. The order of the fields is V gene, clone size, J gene, D gene, CDR3 protein, CDR3 DNA. A D gene is named only where the DNA matches it firmly. Not all rows give a size; the values are once, few, many and, for expanded clones, a class.

TRBV7-6	few	TRBJ1-1	-	CASSLAGYPVTEAFF	TGTGCCAGCAGCTTAGCGGGATACCCTGTCACTGAAGCTTTCTTT
TRBV12-3/TRBV12-4	-	TRBJ2-7	TRBD2	CASSLRRGGDEQYF	TGTGCCAGCAGTTTAAGGCGGGGGGGCGACGAGCAGTACTTC
TRBV7-8	few	TRBJ1-2	-	CASSTSDGYGYTF	TGTGCCAGCAGCACCTCGGATGGCTATGGCTACACCTTC
TRBV20-1	many	TRBJ1-4	-	CSATDSSIEKLFF	TGCAGTGCTACAGACTCCTCGATTGAAAAACTGTTTTTT
TRBV6-5	few	TRBJ2-1	-	CASSYSTDVAGYEQFF	TGTGCCAGCAGTTACTCTACGGACGTCGCTGGCTATGAGCAGTTCTTC
TRBV5-6	few	TRBJ2-7	-	CASSLRAGWSYEQYF	TGTGCCAGCAGCTTGCGGGCAGGCTGGTCCTACGAGCAGTACTTC
TRBV5-6	few	TRBJ2-1	TRBD2	CASSLLNLAGGRDEQFF	TGTGCCAGCAGCTTACTAAATCTAGCGGGAGGACGGGATGAGCAGTTCTTC
TRBV29-1	-	TRBJ2-7	-	CSVVGHLYEQYF	TGCAGCGTGGTAGGACACCTCTACGAGCAGTACTTC
TRBV5-1	-	TRBJ2-5	TRBD2	CASSLAGGVDQYF	TGCGCCAGCAGCCTAGCGGGGGGGGTCGACCAGTACTTC
TRBV12-3/TRBV12-4	-	TRBJ1-1	-	CASSLSSGTEAFF	TGTGCCAGCAGTTTATCCTCCGGCACTGAAGCTTTCTTT
TRBV20-1	few	TRBJ2-1	TRBD2	CSASGRSDEQFF	TGCAGTGCTAGCGGGAGGTCAGATGAGCAGTTCTTC
TRBV5-6	-	TRBJ1-3	-	CASSLGGEKNTIYF	TGTGCCAGCAGCTTGGGGGGGGAAAAGAACACCATATATTTT
TRBV27	few	TRBJ2-7	TRBD2	CASSLSGGQMYYEQYF	TGTGCCAGCAGTTTATCGGGAGGGCAGATGTACTACGAGCAGTACTTC
TRBV3-1	-	TRBJ2-3	TRBD2	CASSQVAGATGTQYF	TGTGCCAGCAGCCAAGTAGCGGGGGCCACGGGGACGCAGTATTTT
TRBV4-1	-	TRBJ2-3	TRBD2	CASSQPLAGVVTDTQYF	TGCGCCAGCAGCCAGCCACTAGCGGGAGTTGTGACAGATACGCAGTATTTT
TRBV29-1	many	TRBJ1-5	-	CSVGAKSNQPQHF	TGCAGCGTTGGGGCGAAGAGCAATCAGCCCCAGCATTTT
TRBV21-1	-	TRBJ2-7	-	CASSKLTGSSYEQYF	TGTGCCAGCAGCAAATTGACAGGGTCTTCCTACGAGCAGTACTTC
TRBV9	-	TRBJ2-1	TRBD2	CASSVNSGTYNEQFF	TGTGCCAGCAGCGTTAATAGCGGGACCTACAATGAGCAGTTCTTC
TRBV12-3/TRBV12-4	-	TRBJ1-1	-	CASSHGRVTEAFF	TGTGCCAGCAGCCATGGCAGGGTTACTGAAGCTTTCTTT
TRBV15	few	TRBJ2-7	-	CATSIPPTYEQYF	TGTGCCACCAGCATCCCACCTACCTACGAGCAGTACTTC
TRBV20-1	-	TRBJ2-2	TRBD2	CSARMGGTGELFF	TGCAGTGCTCGGATGGGGGGGACCGGGGAGCTGTTTTTT
TRBV20-1	few	TRBJ1-1	-	CSARPLGGVFLGGTEAFF	TGCAGTGCTAGACCCCTGGGGGGGGTGTTTTTAGGTGGCACTGAAGCTTTCTTT
TRBV20-1	few	TRBJ2-3	-	CSASPGADTQYF	TGCAGTGCTAGTCCCGGGGCAGATACGCAGTATTTT
TRBV3-1	-	TRBJ2-2	-	CASSQLATTGELFF	TGTGCCAGCAGCCAGCTGGCTACCACCGGGGAGCTGTTTTTT
TRBV13	-	TRBJ1-6	TRBD1	CASSEGQRYNSPLHF	TGTGCCAGCAGCGAGGGACAGAGATATAATTCACCCCTCCACTTT
TRBV6-5	-	TRBJ2-1	TRBD2	CASSYSTSPSSYNEQFF	TGTGCCAGCAGTTACTCGACTAGCCCTAGCTCCTACAATGAGCAGTTCTTC
TRBV6-1	few	TRBJ2-1	-	CASRRGNAEYNEQFF	TGTGCCAGCCGGAGGGGGAACGCCGAGTACAATGAGCAGTTCTTC
TRBV20-1	-	TRBJ1-1	-	CSASQPIEAFF	TGCAGTGCCTCACAGCCCATTGAAGCTTTCTTT
TRBV29-1	few	TRBJ2-1	TRBD1	CSGTGTGFSYNEQFF	TGCAGCGGTACCGGGACAGGGTTCTCCTACAATGAGCAGTTCTTC
TRBV2	-	TRBJ2-1	-	CASSESGGTLYNEQFF	TGTGCCAGCAGTGAGTCCGGGGGCACCCTCTACAATGAGCAGTTCTTC
TRBV20-1	many	TRBJ1-2	-	CSARDHGRLYGYTF	TGCAGTGCTAGGGACCACGGACGTCTCTATGGCTACACCTTC
TRBV19	-	TRBJ1-5	-	CASSSQVNQPQHF	TGTGCCAGTAGCTCACAGGTCAATCAGCCCCAGCATTTT
TRBV6-1	-	TRBJ1-1	-	CASSEVRTGMNTEAFF	TGTGCCAGCAGTGAAGTACGAACAGGGATGAACACTGAAGCTTTCTTT
TRBV7-9	few	TRBJ1-5	-	CASSLVGSQPQHF	TGTGCCAGCAGCTTAGTTGGGAGTCAGCCCCAGCATTTT
TRBV20-1	few	TRBJ1-4	-	CSARDRGGYAEKLFF	TGCAGTGCTAGAGATCGAGGAGGGTACGCTGAAAAACTGTTTTTT
TRBV11-2	once	TRBJ2-3	TRBD2	CASSPGLAGANAHPDTQYF	TGTGCCAGCAGCCCGGGACTAGCGGGGGCCAACGCCCATCCGGATACGCAGTATTTT
TRBV29-1	many	TRBJ2-1	TRBD2	CSVVVRTSGAYNEQFF	TGCAGCGTTGTGGTTCGGACTAGCGGCGCCTACAATGAGCAGTTCTTC
TRBV9	many	TRBJ2-5	TRBD2	CASSAGLAGGPGKGETQYF	TGTGCCAGCAGCGCAGGACTAGCGGGAGGGCCTGGTAAAGGAGAGACCCAGTACTTC
TRBV4-1	-	TRBJ2-7	TRBD2	CASSQTQAGGRQEQYF	TGCGCCAGCAGCCAAACCCAAGCGGGGGGTAGACAGGAGCAGTACTTC
TRBV12-3/TRBV12-4	few	TRBJ2-4	TRBD1	CASNKDRGDIQYF	TGTGCCAGCAACAAAGACAGGGGCGACATTCAGTACTTC
TRBV20-1	few	TRBJ2-1	TRBD2	CSAPRPPTSGPSYNEQFF	TGCAGTGCCCCCAGGCCCCCGACTAGCGGGCCTTCCTACAATGAGCAGTTCTTC
TRBV30	-	TRBJ2-3	-	CAWSLGLGTQYF	TGTGCCTGGAGTCTGGGGCTTGGTACGCAGTATTTT
TRBV11-2	many	TRBJ2-1	TRBD2	CASSLDGPLAGEYNEQFF	TGTGCCAGCAGCTTAGATGGCCCACTAGCGGGGGAATACAATGAGCAGTTCTTC
TRBV6-5	-	TRBJ2-1	-	CASSYKLEQFF	TGTGCCAGCAGTTACAAACTAGAGCAGTTCTTC
TRBV7-6	many	TRBJ1-5	-	CASSSDPYNQPQHF	TGTGCCAGCAGCTCGGACCCCTACAATCAGCCCCAGCATTTT
TRBV6-5	few	TRBJ2-7	-	CASSYPWDRYEQYF	TGTGCCAGCAGTTACCCATGGGACCGATACGAGCAGTACTTC
TRBV2	few	TRBJ1-2	-	CASERDGYTF	TGTGCCAGCGAGAGGGATGGCTACACCTTC
TRBV7-9	-	TRBJ1-5	-	CASSRGGDPSNQPQHF	TGTGCCAGCAGCCGAGGGGGGGACCCTAGCAATCAGCCCCAGCATTTT
TRBV4-2	few	TRBJ2-5	-	CASSQERRAEETQYF	TGTGCCAGCAGCCAAGAGAGGAGAGCTGAAGAGACCCAGTACTTC
TRBV7-2	few	TRBJ1-6	TRBD1	CASSPRTGLNHNSPLHF	TGTGCCAGCAGCCCACGGACAGGGCTAAATCATAATTCACCCCTCCACTTT
TRBV7-9	-	TRBJ2-1	TRBD2	CASSLMVAGSYNEQFF	TGTGCCAGCAGCTTAATGGTAGCGGGGTCCTACAATGAGCAGTTCTTC
TRBV9	few	TRBJ2-1	-	CASSVRRDLLRDEQFF	TGTGCCAGCAGCGTAAGGCGGGACTTACTCCGGGATGAGCAGTTCTTC
TRBV29-1	many	TRBJ1-1	TRBD1	CSVPRTGLDTEAFF	TGCAGCGTCCCCAGGACAGGGCTGGACACTGAAGCTTTCTTT
TRBV20-1	many	TRBJ2-3	-	CSARDVTGDITQYF	TGCAGTGCCAGAGATGTCACGGGTGATATTACGCAGTATTTT
TRBV21-1	-	TRBJ2-1	-	CASISQGPINEQFF	TGTGCCAGCATTTCCCAGGGTCCCATCAATGAGCAGTTCTTC